Detailed here is one T cell receptor (beta chain). Antigen: not known. CDR1 and CDR2 (germline): SNHLY, FYNNEI. This CDR3 region has 13 residues. Trimming stripped 6 bases from V and 8 bases from J, with 14 bases between. Assay used: immunoSEQ multiplex PCR; TCRdb lists only in-frame clones, some missing. The sample contains 150,000 or so clones, about 91% of which appear only once. The sample originates from a study of T cell responses to AZD1222 COVID-19 vaccine. General study results and limits: Spike-specific TCR repertoires showed rising breadth and depth after two AZD1222 doses. Repertoire samples came only from after the peak T cell response. Spike-spanning, vaccine-associated CD4 TCRs were dominant at 160-218 and 743-854.

This specimen was peripheral blood, taken 28 days after the second AZD1222 dose. The chain links TRBV2 to TRBJ2-1; TRBD2 is a possible D gene (6 bases). The receptor was isolated from an adult who received the AZD1222 COVID-19 vaccine. The CDR3: CASRDWEAHEQFF. CDR3 DNA sequence: TGTGCCAGCAGGGACTGGGAGGCGCATGAGCAGTTCTTC.